These T cell receptor beta chains were read from a single sample in a study of blood T cell repertoires in COVID-19. Data came from immunoSEQ multiplex PCR; TCRdb stores just in-frame clones and leaves some out. The data show under 200,000 clones, about 85% seen once. The material sequenced was peripheral blood. All receptors derive from a woman at least 80 years old with acute or convalescent COVID-19. Both conserved end residues are trimmed from each CDR3. The D gene is left open where the match is weak. The size entry is marked missing in some rows and otherwise reads once, few, many or a size class.

cdr3_aa | clone_size | j_call | d_call | v_call
ASSGWTSGRRTDTQY | - | TRBJ2-3 | TRBD2 | TRBV6-1
ASSLGSTGKTEKLF | - | TRBJ1-4 | TRBD1 | TRBV5-1
ASSYGQGNRYEQY | - | TRBJ2-7 | TRBD1 | TRBV5-4
AWSKKGLAGVLGEQY | - | TRBJ2-7 | TRBD2 | TRBV30
ASSDHPAGPDTQY | - | TRBJ2-3 | - | TRBV9
ASSPIHRSYNEQF | - | TRBJ2-1 | - | TRBV18
ASSLVSPKPEQY | - | TRBJ2-7 | - | TRBV7-9
ASSESGLGGYT | - | TRBJ1-2 | - | TRBV6-1
ASSSGLSGSYNEQF | once | TRBJ2-1 | TRBD2 | TRBV7-2
ATRRTGSNYGYT | - | TRBJ1-2 | TRBD1 | TRBV6-4
ASSPVDGGSSTDTQY | - | TRBJ2-3 | - | TRBV4-2
ASSRAGTQSSYEQY | - | TRBJ2-7 | - | TRBV19
ASNNPRGRNEKLF | - | TRBJ1-4 | - | TRBV6-5
ASSPQLGPGAF | - | TRBJ1-1 | - | TRBV18
ASSVADRDKLF | - | TRBJ1-4 | TRBD1 | TRBV9
ASRDRGGSPLH | - | TRBJ1-6 | TRBD1 | TRBV28
ASGPQGLAGGSSYEQY | - | TRBJ2-7 | TRBD2 | TRBV28
ASSTGTGAYEQY | - | TRBJ2-7 | TRBD1 | TRBV3-1/TRBV3-2
AISGTSGGITDTQY | - | TRBJ2-3 | TRBD2 | TRBV10-3
AISESGQGDYSPLH | - | TRBJ1-6 | TRBD1 | TRBV10-3
AISRGLAGGSTDTQY | - | TRBJ2-3 | TRBD2 | TRBV10-3
ASSQDPPPLAAEQF | - | TRBJ2-1 | TRBD2 | TRBV4-1
ASSVQTGGYNEQF | - | TRBJ2-1 | TRBD1 | TRBV5-1
ASSGRTGGIYGYT | - | TRBJ1-2 | TRBD1 | TRBV25-1
ASSIGSSYEQY | few | TRBJ2-7 | - | TRBV19
ASSLPGENEQF | - | TRBJ2-1 | - | TRBV5-1
ATSLGRYSGNTIY | - | TRBJ1-3 | - | TRBV15
ATKRSSGRRYEQY | - | TRBJ2-7 | TRBD2 | TRBV6-5
ASSPTSLGEQY | - | TRBJ2-7 | TRBD2 | TRBV3-1/TRBV3-2
SARDWPAEY | - | TRBJ2-4 | - | TRBV20-1
ASSWTGSGILGYT | - | TRBJ1-2 | - | TRBV19
ASSLATSGRNIQY | - | TRBJ2-4 | TRBD2 | TRBV7-2
ASRLAGGLGANVLT | - | TRBJ2-6 | TRBD2 | TRBV27
ASSVYMAAEAF | few | TRBJ1-1 | - | TRBV7-2
ATSRAYSQDAYEQY | - | TRBJ2-7 | - | TRBV15
ASSLLGQGAAF | - | TRBJ1-1 | TRBD1 | TRBV5-4
ASGPLRGYEQY | few | TRBJ2-7 | - | TRBV2
ASKRLTNEKLF | few | TRBJ1-4 | - | TRBV2
ASSLGTGVMNTEAF | - | TRBJ1-1 | TRBD1 | TRBV5-1
ASRSPPGDTQY | - | TRBJ2-3 | - | TRBV12-3/TRBV12-4
ASTPGTSSNTGELF | once | TRBJ2-2 | - | TRBV5-8
ASSLAPGGTEAF | once | TRBJ1-1 | - | TRBV5-1